This T cell receptor (beta chain) was sequenced during a study of cytomegalovirus exposure and HLA in healthy donors. At the level of the study: Genotyping of nearly 400 donors showed that roughly 80% belonged to the Caucasian-associated ancestry cluster. Study observations and caveats: Previous analysis showed most TCR beta V segments were productive about 87% or about 30% of the time.

Comments on this clone: The antigen is unknown.

Both 60 Vbeta primers and 13 Jbeta primers went into the PCR. Generated by immunoSEQ multiplex PCR, the TCRdb table keeps only in-frame clones and is missing some. The sample contains about 150,000 clones, 60% to 85% of which appear only once. After removal of 2 bases from V and 6 bases from J, the junction contained 15 bases not matched to a gene. The CDR3 consists of 17 residues. Germline loops: CDR1 MGHDK, CDR2 SYGVNS. The chain recombines TRBV25-1 with TRBJ1-1; 7 nucleotides agree with TRBD1. Input material: PBMCs. The sequence was collected from a woman aged 40-49 years in good health and CMV-seronegative. CDR3 DNA sequence: TGTGCCAGCAGTGAAACCAGACAGGGAAGTCGTTTACCTGAAGCTTTCTTT. Translation gives CASSETRQGSRLPEAFF.